This T cell receptor beta chain was documented in a study of low-dose radiotherapy and immunotherapy resistance in tumors. Stated time point: after trial treatment. Treatment: LDRT plus nivolumab, ipilimumab, low-dose cyclophosphamide and aspirin (RACIN trial). First-strand cDNA relied on TRAV- and TRBV-specific primers spanning alpha and beta chains. Over around 19 PCR cycles, TCRs were amplified from a constant-region primer and V-primer adapter. Via MiXCR, TCRdb re-called the reads, giving one row per CDR3 protein. The table records 40,000 or so distinct CDR3 sequences, less than 30% of them present only once. The sample holds many counts of this clonotype. CDR1 and CDR2 from the germline V gene are SGHVS and FQNEAQ. This CDR3 is 16 amino acids long. Trimming took off 0 bases at V and 5 bases at J, with 14 bases between the two ends.

The chain links TRBV7-8 to TRBJ1-5, with D uncertain. Specimen: PBMCs, collected after low-dose radiotherapy plus immunotherapy. This TCR came from a male donor with prostate cancer. The CDR3 DNA is TGTGCCAGCAGCTTAGCGGTAGGGCTCATTGATCAGCCCCAGCATTTT. Its translation: CASSLAVGLIDQPQHF.